This T cell receptor (beta chain) comes out of a study of blood T cells in healthy people across ages. A second PCR, run for about 7 to 12 cycles, used a sample-barcoded 5' primer plus a J-beta primer mix. Researchers report that a template-switch adaptor with 12 random nucleotides tagged each cDNA molecule. TCRdb recomputed calls from the 5' RACE reads with MiXCR, one row per CDR3 protein. The profile shows about 680,000 distinct CDR3 sequences, approximately 49% of them singletons. The V end was cut by 10 bases, the J end by 11 bases, with 18 bases between. The CDR3 sequence is 12 residues long. Germline V CDR1 and CDR2: SNHLY, FYNNEI. In its sample, this clonotype was seen a few times.

The V and J genes are TRBV2 and TRBJ2-1; D is perhaps TRBD1 (6 bases). The receptor was isolated from an older woman in good health. Sequenced: blood. CDR3 sequence reads: CATDYYRDKQFF. The CDR3 nucleotides read TGTGCCACCGACTATTACAGGGATAAGCAGTTCTTC.